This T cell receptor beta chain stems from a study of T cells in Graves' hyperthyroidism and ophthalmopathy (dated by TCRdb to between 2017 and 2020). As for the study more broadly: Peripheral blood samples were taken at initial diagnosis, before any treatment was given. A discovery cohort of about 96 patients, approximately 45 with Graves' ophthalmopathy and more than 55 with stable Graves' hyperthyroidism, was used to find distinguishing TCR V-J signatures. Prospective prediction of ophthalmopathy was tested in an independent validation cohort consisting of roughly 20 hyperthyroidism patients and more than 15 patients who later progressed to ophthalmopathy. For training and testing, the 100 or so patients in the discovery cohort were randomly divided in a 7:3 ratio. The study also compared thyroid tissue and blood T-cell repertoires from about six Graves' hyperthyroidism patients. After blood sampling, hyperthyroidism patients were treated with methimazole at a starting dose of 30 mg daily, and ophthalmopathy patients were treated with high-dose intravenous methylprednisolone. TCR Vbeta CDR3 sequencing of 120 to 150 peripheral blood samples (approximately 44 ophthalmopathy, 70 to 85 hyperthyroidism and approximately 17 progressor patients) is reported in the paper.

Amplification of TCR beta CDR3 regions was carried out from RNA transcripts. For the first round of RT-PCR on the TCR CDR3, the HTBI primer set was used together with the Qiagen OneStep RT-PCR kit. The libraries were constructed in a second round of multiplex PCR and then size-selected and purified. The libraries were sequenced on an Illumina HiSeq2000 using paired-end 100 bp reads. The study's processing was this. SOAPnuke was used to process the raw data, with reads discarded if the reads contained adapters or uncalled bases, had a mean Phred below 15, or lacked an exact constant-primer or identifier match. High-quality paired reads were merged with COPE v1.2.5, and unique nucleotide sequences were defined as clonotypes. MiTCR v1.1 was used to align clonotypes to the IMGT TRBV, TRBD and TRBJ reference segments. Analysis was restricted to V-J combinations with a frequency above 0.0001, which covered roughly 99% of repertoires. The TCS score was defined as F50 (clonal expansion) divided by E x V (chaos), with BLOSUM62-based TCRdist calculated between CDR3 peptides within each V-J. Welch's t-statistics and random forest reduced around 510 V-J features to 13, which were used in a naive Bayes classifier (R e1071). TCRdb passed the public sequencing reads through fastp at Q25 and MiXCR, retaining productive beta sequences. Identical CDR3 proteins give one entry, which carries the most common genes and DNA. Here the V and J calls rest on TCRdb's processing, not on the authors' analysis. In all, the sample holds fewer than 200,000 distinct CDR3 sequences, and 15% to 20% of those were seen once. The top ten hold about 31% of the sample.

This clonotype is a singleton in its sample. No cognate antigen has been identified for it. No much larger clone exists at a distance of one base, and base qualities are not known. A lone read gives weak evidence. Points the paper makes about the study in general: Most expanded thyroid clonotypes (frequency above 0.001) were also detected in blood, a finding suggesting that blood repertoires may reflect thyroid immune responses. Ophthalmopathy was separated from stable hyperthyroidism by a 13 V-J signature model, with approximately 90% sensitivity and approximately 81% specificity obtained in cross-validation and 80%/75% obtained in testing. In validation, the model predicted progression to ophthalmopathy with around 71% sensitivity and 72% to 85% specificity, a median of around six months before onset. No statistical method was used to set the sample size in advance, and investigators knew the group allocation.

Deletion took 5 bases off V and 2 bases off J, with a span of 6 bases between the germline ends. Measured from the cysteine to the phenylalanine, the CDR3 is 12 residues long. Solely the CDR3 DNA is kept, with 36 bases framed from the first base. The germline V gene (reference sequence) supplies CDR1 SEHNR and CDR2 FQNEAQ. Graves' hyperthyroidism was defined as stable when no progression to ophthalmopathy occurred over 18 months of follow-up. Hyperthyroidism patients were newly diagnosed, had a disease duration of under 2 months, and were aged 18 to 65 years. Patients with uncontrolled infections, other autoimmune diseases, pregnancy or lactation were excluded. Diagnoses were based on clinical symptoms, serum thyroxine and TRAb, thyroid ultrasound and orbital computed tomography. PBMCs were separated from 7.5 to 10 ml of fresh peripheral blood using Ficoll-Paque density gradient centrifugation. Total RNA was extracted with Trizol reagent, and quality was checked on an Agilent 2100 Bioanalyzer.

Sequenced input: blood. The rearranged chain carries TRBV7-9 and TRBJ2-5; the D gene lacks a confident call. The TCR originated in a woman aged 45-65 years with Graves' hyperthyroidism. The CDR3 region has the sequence CASSMGQETQYF. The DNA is TGTGCCAGCAGCATGGGACAAGAGACCCAGTACTTC.